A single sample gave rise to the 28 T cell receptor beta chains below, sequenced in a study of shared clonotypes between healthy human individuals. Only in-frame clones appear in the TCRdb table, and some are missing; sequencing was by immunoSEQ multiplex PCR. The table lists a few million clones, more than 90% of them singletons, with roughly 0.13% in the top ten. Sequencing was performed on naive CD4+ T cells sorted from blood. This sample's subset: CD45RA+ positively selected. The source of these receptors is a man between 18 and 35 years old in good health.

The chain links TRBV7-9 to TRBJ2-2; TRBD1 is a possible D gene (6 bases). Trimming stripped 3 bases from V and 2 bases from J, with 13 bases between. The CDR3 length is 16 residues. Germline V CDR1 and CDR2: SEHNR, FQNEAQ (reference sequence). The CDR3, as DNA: TGTGCCAGCAGCTTTCTGGGGGCTAGTAACACCGGGGAGCTGTTTTTT. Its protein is CASSFLGASNTGELFF. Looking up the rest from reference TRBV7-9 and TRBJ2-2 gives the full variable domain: DTGVSQNPRHKITKRGQNVTFRCDPISEHNRLYWYRQTLGQGPEFLTYFQNEAQLEKSRLLSDRFSAERPKGSFSTLEIQRTEQGDSAMYLCASSFLGASNTGELFFGEGSRLTVL.

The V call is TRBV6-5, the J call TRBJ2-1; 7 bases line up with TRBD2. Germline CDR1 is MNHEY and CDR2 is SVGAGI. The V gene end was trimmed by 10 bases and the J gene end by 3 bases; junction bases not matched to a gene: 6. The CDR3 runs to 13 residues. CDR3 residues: CATGREFYNEQFF. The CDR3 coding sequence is TGTGCCACCGGGCGGGAGTTCTACAATGAGCAGTTCTTC.

CDR3: CASSVREGGDTQYF. The CDR3 DNA is TGTGCCAGCTCAGTCCGGGAGGGAGGAGATACGCAGTATTTT. This rearrangement joins TRBV18 to TRBJ2-3; TRBD2 matches 8 bases. Germline V gene data show CDR1 as KGHSH and CDR2 as LQKENI. CDR3 size: 14 residues. V was pared by 5 bases and J by 5 bases, with 6 bases of the junction left unmatched.

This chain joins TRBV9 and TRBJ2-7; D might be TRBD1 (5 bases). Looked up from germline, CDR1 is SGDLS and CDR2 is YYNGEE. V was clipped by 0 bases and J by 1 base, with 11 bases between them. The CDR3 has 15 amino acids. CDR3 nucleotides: TGTGCCAGCAGCGTAGCTCCAGGGTATTCCTACGAGCAGTACTTC. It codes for CASSVAPGYSYEQYF.

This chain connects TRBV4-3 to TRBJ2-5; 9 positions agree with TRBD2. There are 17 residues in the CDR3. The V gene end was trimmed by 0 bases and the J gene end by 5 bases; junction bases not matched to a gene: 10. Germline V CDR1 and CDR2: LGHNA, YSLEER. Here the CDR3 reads CASSQEGLAGSGETQYF. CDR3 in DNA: TGCGCCAGCAGCCAAGAGGGGCTAGCGGGAAGTGGGGAGACCCAGTACTTC.

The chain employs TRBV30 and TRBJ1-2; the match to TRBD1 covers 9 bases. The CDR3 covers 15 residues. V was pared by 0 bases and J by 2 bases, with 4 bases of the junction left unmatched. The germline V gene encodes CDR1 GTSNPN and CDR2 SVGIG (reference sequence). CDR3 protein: CAWSVTGTGNYGYTF. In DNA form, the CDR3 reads TGTGCCTGGAGTGTGACCGGGACAGGGAACTATGGCTACACCTTC.

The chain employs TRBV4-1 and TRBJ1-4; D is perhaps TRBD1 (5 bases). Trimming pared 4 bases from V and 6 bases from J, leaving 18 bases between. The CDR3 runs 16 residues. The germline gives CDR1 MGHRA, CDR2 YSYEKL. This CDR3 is CASSRLPGRLDEKLFF. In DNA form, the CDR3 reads TGCGCCAGCAGCCGCCTACCGGGACGGCTGGATGAAAAACTGTTTTTT.

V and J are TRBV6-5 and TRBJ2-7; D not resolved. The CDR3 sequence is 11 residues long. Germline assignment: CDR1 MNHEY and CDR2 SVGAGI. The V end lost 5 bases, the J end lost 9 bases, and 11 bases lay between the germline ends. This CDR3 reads CASSAGPRQYF. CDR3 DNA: TGTGCCAGCAGTGCTGGGCCAAGGCAGTACTTC.

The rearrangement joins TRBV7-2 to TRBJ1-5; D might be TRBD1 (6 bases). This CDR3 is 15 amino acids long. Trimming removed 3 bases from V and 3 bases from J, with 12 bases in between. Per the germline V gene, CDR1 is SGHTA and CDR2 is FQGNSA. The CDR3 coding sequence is TGTGCCAGCAGCTTTAAAGGGGGGAACAATCAGCCCCAGCATTTT. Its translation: CASSFKGGNNQPQHF. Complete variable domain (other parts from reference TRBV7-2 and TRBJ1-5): GAGVSQSPSNKVTEKGKDVELRCDPISGHTALYWYRQSLGQGLEFLIYFQGNSAPDKSGLPSDRFSAERTGGSVSTLTIQRTQQEDSAVYLCASSFKGGNNQPQHFGDGTRLSIL.

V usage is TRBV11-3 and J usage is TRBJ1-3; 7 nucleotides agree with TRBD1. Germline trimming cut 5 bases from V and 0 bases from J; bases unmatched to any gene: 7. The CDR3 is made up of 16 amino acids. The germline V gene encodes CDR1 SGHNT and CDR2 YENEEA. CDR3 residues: CASSRGDSYSGNTIYF. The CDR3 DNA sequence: TGTGCCAGCAGCCGGGGGGACAGCTACTCTGGAAACACCATATATTTT. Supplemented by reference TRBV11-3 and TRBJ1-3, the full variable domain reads EAGVVQSPRYKIIEKKQPVAFWCNPISGHNTLYWYLQNLGQGPELLIRYENEEAVDDSQLPKDRFSAERLKGVDSTLKIQPAELGDSAVYLCASSRGDSYSGNTIYFGEGSWLTVV.

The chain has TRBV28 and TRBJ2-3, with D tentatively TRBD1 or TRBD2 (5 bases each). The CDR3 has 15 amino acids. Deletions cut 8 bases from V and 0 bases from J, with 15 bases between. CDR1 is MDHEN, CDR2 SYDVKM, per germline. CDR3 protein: CASHGPGPSTDTQYF. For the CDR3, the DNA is TGTGCCAGCCACGGACCGGGACCGAGCACAGATACGCAGTATTTT.

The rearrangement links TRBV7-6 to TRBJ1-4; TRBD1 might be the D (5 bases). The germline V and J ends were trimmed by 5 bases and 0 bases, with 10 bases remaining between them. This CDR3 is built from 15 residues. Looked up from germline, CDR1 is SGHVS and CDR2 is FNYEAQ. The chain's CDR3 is CASSRQLSTNEKLFF. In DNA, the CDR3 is TGTGCCAGCAGCCGACAGCTTTCAACTAATGAAAAACTGTTTTTT.

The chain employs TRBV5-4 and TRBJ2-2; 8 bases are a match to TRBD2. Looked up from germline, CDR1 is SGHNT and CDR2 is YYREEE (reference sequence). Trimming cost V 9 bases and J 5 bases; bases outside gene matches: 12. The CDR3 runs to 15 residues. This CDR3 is CATTARGGGTGELFF. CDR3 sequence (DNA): TGTGCCACCACAGCTCGGGGGGGTGGAACCGGGGAGCTGTTTTTT.

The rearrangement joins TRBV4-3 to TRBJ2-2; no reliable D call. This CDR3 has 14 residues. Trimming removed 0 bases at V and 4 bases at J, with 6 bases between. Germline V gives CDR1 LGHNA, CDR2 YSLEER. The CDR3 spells CASSQDPATGELFF. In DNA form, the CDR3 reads TGCGCCAGCAGCCAAGATCCGGCCACCGGGGAGCTGTTTTTT.

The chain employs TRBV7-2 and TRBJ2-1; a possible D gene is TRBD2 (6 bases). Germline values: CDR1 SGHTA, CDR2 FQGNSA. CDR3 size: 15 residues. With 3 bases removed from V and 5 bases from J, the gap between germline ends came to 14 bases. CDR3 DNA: TGTGCCAGCAGCTTGGAGCGGGTGGGCAACAATGAGCAGTTCTTC. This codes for CASSLERVGNNEQFF.

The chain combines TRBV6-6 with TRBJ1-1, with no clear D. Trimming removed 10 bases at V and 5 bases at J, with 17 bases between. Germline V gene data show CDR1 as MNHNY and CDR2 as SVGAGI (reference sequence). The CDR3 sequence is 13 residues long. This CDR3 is CAITSEGGTEAFF. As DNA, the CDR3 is TGTGCCATCACCTCGGAGGGAGGGACTGAAGCTTTCTTT.

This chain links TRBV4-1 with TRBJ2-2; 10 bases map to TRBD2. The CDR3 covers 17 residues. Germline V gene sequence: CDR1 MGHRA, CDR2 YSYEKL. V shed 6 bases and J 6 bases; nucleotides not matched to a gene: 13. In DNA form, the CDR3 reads TGCGCCAGCAGTAACCTCCCAACTAGCGGGGTTTCCGGGGAGCTGTTTTTT. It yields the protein CASSNLPTSGVSGELFF.

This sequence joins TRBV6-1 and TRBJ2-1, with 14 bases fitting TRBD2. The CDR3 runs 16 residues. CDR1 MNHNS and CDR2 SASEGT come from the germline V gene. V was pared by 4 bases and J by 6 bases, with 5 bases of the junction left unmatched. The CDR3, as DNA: TGTGCCAGCAGTGCCCTGGGACTAGCGGGGGTCAATGAGCAGTTCTTC. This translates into CASSALGLAGVNEQFF.

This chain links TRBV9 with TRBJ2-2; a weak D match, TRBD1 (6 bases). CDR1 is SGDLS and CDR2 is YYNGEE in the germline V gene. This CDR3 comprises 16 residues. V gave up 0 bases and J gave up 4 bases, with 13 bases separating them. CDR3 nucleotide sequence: TGTGCCAGCAGCGTAGAGGTCCGGACAGTCACCGGGGAGCTGTTTTTT. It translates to CASSVEVRTVTGELFF.

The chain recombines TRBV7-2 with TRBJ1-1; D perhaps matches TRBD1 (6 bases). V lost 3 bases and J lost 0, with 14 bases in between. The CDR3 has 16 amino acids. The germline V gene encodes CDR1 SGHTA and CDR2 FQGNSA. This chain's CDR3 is CASSLLPTGMNTEAFF. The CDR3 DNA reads TGTGCCAGCAGCTTGCTCCCGACAGGTATGAACACTGAAGCTTTCTTT.

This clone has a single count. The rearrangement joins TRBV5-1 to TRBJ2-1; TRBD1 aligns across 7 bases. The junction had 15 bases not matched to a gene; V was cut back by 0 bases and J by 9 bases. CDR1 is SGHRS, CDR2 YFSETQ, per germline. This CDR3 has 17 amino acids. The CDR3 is CASSLGGDSLMPGEQFF. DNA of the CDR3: TGCGCCAGCAGCTTGGGAGGGGACAGCCTTATGCCGGGTGAGCAGTTCTTC.

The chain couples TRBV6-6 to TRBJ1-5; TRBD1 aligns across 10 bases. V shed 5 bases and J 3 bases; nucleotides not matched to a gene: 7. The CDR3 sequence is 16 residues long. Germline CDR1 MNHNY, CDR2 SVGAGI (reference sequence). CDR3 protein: CASSSGTGVVNQPQHF. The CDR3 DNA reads TGTGCCAGCAGTAGCGGGACAGGGGTAGTCAATCAGCCCCAGCATTTT.

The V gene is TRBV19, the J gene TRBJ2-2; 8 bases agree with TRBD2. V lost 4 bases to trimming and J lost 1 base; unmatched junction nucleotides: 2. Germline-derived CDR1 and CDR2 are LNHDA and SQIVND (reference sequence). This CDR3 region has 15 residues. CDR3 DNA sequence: TGTGCCAGTAGTACGGGACTAGGGAACACCGGGGAGCTGTTTTTT. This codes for CASSTGLGNTGELFF.

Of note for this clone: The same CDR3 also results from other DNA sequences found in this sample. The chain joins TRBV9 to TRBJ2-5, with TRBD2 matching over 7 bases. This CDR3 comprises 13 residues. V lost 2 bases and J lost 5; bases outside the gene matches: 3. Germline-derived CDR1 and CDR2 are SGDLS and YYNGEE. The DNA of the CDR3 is TGTGCCAGCAGCGTGCGGGGAGGGGAGACCCAGTACTTC. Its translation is CASSVRGGETQYF.

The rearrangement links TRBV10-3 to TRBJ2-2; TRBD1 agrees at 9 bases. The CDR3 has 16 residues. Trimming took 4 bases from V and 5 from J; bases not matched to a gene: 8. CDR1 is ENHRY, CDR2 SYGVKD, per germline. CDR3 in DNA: TGTGCCATCAGTGGATTGGGGACAGGGAGTACCGGGGAGCTGTTTTTT. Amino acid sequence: CAISGLGTGSTGELFF.

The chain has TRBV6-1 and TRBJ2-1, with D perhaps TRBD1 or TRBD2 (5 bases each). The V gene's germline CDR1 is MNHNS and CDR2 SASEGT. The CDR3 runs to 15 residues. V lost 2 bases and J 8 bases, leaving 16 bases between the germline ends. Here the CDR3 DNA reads TGTGCCAGCAGTGAATGGGGGAGAGCTGTCGATGAGCAGTTCTTC. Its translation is CASSEWGRAVDEQFF.

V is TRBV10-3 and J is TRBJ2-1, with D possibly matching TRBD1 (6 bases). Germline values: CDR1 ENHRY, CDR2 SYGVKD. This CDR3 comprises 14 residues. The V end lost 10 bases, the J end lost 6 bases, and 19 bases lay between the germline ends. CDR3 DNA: TGTGCCACCACCGGGACAATAAGTAGCAATGAGCAGTTCTTC. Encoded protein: CATTGTISSNEQFF.

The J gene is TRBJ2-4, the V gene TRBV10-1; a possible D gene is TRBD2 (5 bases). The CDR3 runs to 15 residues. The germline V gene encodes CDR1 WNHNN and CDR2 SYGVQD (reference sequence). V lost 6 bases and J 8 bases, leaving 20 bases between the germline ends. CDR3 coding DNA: TGCGCCAGCAGGTTAGAGGGCAGACCTCCCGACATTCAGTACTTC. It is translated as CASRLEGRPPDIQYF.